This T cell receptor (beta chain) was sequenced in a study of CD8+CD57+ T cells in acquired aplastic anemia. About the study: DNA recovered from sorted CD4+ and CD8+ cells had a mean of around 3.2 ug. Average CD4+ read depth in healthy donors was around 11 million reads. Regarding the study as a whole: Common to patients and controls were roughly 30 CD8+ CDR3 sequences. No significant difference in CD8+ Simpson's diversity was found between patients and controls.

This clonotype was observed a single time. Its antigen remains unknown. CDR3 and TCR beta VDJ profiling relied on genomic DNA as the template. TCRdb recomputed calls from the reads with MiXCR, one row per CDR3 protein. Here the sample spans fewer than 200,000 distinct CDR3 sequences, 35% to 55% being singletons. Germline CDR1 reads SGHTS; CDR2 reads YDEGEE. V dropped 9 bases and J dropped 9 bases, with 13 bases sitting between them. The CDR3 has 12 amino acids. The chain carries TRBV5-8 and TRBJ1-6, with D hard to call. Sequencing was done on a sample of sorted CD4+, CD8+, or CD8+CD57+ T cells (not recorded which) from PBMCs. The receptor was derived from a human donor in good health. The DNA for the CDR3 is TGTGCCACTCCCCGGCTGGGTTCACCCCTCCACTTT. Protein: CATPRLGSPLHF.